The 16 T cell receptor beta chains reported below all come from one sample, sequenced in a study of T cell changes during pregnancy in multiple sclerosis. Sequencing used immunoSEQ multiplex PCR; TCRdb keeps in-frame clones, though not all of them. The table has more than 55,000 clones, about 90% seen once. The sample in question was peripheral blood, obtained in the third trimester of pregnancy. These TCRs come from a female donor in good health, enrolled as a control in a pregnancy study.

This clone was seen once. V is TRBV7-2 and J is TRBJ1-2; 10 bases fit TRBD1. Germline CDR1 and CDR2: SGHTA and FQGNSA. There are 16 residues in the CDR3. V was pared by 5 bases and J by 4 bases, with 10 bases of the junction left unmatched. This chain's CDR3 is CASSPDRGRSTYGYTF. CDR3 bases: TGTGCCAGCAGCCCCGACAGGGGGCGATCGACCTATGGCTACACCTTC.

The rearrangement links TRBV5-1 to TRBJ2-1; 10 bases line up with TRBD2. This CDR3 spans 15 amino acids. Germline-derived CDR1 and CDR2 are SGHRS and YFSETQ. With V trimmed by 7 bases and J by 7 bases, 11 bases remained unmatched. The CDR3 loop reads CASQRRLAGANEQFF. CDR3 nucleotides: TGCGCCAGCCAAAGGCGGCTAGCGGGAGCAAATGAGCAGTTCTTC.

This CDR3 reads CASSLDYIFYEQYF. As DNA, the CDR3 is TGTGCCAGCAGCTTGGATTACATCTTCTACGAGCAGTACTTC. This sequence joins TRBV5-5 and TRBJ2-7; D is unclear. The CDR3 is 14 residues long. Per germline, CDR1 SGHKS and CDR2 YYEKEE (reference sequence). V was pared by 0 bases and J by 3 bases, with 10 bases between. Full variable domain (rest looked up from reference TRBV5-5 and TRBJ2-7): DAGVTQSPTHLIKTRGQQVTLRCSPISGHKSVSWYQQVLGQGPQFIFQYYEKEERGRGNFPDRFSARQFPNYSSELNVNALLLGDSALYLCASSLDYIFYEQYFGPGTRLTVT.

The rearrangement joins TRBV5-4 to TRBJ2-7; TRBD2 aligns across 12 bases. Germline V gene lookup returns CDR1 SGHNT and CDR2 YYREEE (reference sequence). The V gene end was trimmed by 0 bases and the J gene end by 4 bases; junction bases not matched to a gene: 17. The length of the CDR3 is 20 residues. CDR3 amino acids: CASSLAVEASGRASLYEQYF. The CDR3 DNA reads TGTGCCAGCAGCTTGGCGGTGGAGGCTAGCGGGAGGGCTTCTTTGTACGAGCAGTACTTC.

This clone has a handful of counts. The V call is TRBV6-1, the J call TRBJ2-2; D may be TRBD2 (6 bases). The germline V and J ends were trimmed by 1 base and 4 bases, with 16 bases remaining between them. The CDR3 runs 17 residues. Germline V gene lookup returns CDR1 MNHNS and CDR2 SASEGT. The CDR3 sequence: CASSEDEDSGITGELFF. In DNA, the CDR3 is TGTGCCAGCAGTGAAGACGAAGATAGCGGCATCACCGGGGAGCTGTTTTTT.

The V call is TRBV6-5, the J call TRBJ1-3; D is uncertain. Trimming shortened V by 7 bases and J by 4 bases, and 11 bases separated the two germline ends. CDR3 length: 13 amino acids. Germline CDR1 is MNHEY and CDR2 is SVGAGI. The CDR3 region is CASIRTGGNTIYF. The CDR3, as DNA: TGTGCCAGCATTAGGACGGGGGGAAACACCATATATTTT.

The chain links TRBV10-3 to TRBJ1-1; no definite D call. The CDR3 consists of 14 residues. Germline CDR1 is ENHRY and CDR2 is SYGVKD. Trimming stripped 6 bases from V and 2 bases from J, with 13 bases between. As DNA, the CDR3 is TGTGCCATCAGGCTCTCCGGGGAAAACACTGAAGCTTTCTTT. This translates into CAIRLSGENTEAFF.

The gene calls are TRBV18 and TRBJ2-7; a weak D match, TRBD1 (6 bases). The length of the CDR3 is 16 residues. CDR1 and CDR2 (germline): KGHSH, LQKENI. Trimming cost V 4 bases and J 2 bases, with 18 bases left between them. The CDR3 nucleotides read TGTGCCAGCTCACTATTACTAGGACAGCCGACCTACGAGCAGTACTTC. Translation: CASSLLLGQPTYEQYF.

V and J are TRBV7-2 and TRBJ1-6, with 10 bases aligning to TRBD1. CDR3 length: 15 residues. Germline V gives CDR1 SGHTA, CDR2 FQGNSA. V shed 1 base and J 8 bases; nucleotides not matched to a gene: 2. The CDR3 loop reads CASSLVGTGDSPLHF. In DNA form, the CDR3 reads TGTGCCAGCAGCTTAGTTGGGACAGGGGATTCACCCCTCCACTTT.

The chain couples TRBV5-1 to TRBJ1-4; possible D gene TRBD1, 6 bases. Deletions cut 4 bases from V and 8 bases from J, with 21 bases between. Germline V gene sequence: CDR1 SGHRS, CDR2 YFSETQ. The CDR3 sequence is 16 residues long. CDR3 sequence reads: CASSMGLRGAEEKLFF. The CDR3, as DNA: TGCGCCAGCAGCATGGGATTGCGGGGGGCCGAAGAAAAACTGTTTTTT.

The rearrangement joins TRBV7-2 to TRBJ2-5, with a weak D call TRBD2 (6 bases). CDR1 and CDR2 from the germline V gene are SGHTA and FQGNSA. This CDR3 comprises 14 residues. Trimming shortened V by 6 bases and J by 5 bases, and 16 bases separated the two germline ends. The CDR3 sequence: CASSSGRREETQYF. Here the CDR3 DNA reads TGTGCCAGCAGTTCGGGACGGAGGGAGGAGACCCAGTACTTC. Supplemented by reference TRBV7-2 and TRBJ2-5, the full variable domain reads GAGVSQSPSNKVTEKGKDVELRCDPISGHTALYWYRQSLGQGLEFLIYFQGNSAPDKSGLPSDRFSAERTGGSVSTLTIQRTQQEDSAVYLCASSSGRREETQYFGPGTRLLVL.

The V gene is TRBV9, the J gene TRBJ2-1; 9 nucleotides agree with TRBD2. The V segment lost 1 base and the J segment 9 bases; nucleotides outside the gene matches: 8. The CDR3 totals 15 residues. Germline CDR1 and CDR2: SGDLS and YYNGEE. In DNA, the CDR3 is TGTGCCAGCAGCGTAACTAGCGGGTGGGGGGCTGAGCAGTTCTTC. It is translated as CASSVTSGWGAEQFF.

The genes are TRBV5-1 and TRBJ2-5; D is possibly TRBD2 (5 bases). Looked up from germline, CDR1 is SGHRS and CDR2 is YFSETQ. CDR3 length: 14 residues. Trimming pared 3 bases from V and 7 bases from J, leaving 16 bases between. The CDR3 protein is CASSSSISEGTQYF. In nucleotides, the CDR3 is TGCGCCAGCAGCTCGTCGATCTCAGAGGGGACCCAGTACTTC.

The chain couples TRBV6-5 to TRBJ1-1, with D unresolved. The length of the CDR3 is 12 residues. Germline CDR1 reads MNHEY; CDR2 reads SVGAGI. V was trimmed by 6 bases and J by 6 bases, leaving 11 bases between them. As DNA, the CDR3 is TGTGCCAGCAGAAACACGGGGTCTGAAGCTTTCTTT. This translates into CASRNTGSEAFF.

This chain uses TRBV7-8 with TRBJ1-4; D gene ambiguous. The CDR3 covers 13 residues. Trimming shortened V by 1 base and J by 8 bases, and 8 bases separated the two germline ends. From germline, CDR1 is SGHVS and CDR2 FQNEAQ. CDR3 sequence reads: CASSLVPGEKLFF. The CDR3 bases are TGTGCCAGCAGCTTAGTGCCGGGGGAAAAACTGTTTTTT.

The chain uses TRBV15 and TRBJ2-3; 7 positions match TRBD1. This CDR3 has 16 amino acids. Germline lookup yields CDR1 LNHNV and CDR2 YYDKDF (reference sequence). V gave up 0 bases and J gave up 3 bases; unmatched junction bases: 6. CDR3 in DNA: TGTGCCACCAGCAGAGATGAACGACAGGGAACAGATACGCAGTATTTT. Its translation: CATSRDERQGTDTQYF.